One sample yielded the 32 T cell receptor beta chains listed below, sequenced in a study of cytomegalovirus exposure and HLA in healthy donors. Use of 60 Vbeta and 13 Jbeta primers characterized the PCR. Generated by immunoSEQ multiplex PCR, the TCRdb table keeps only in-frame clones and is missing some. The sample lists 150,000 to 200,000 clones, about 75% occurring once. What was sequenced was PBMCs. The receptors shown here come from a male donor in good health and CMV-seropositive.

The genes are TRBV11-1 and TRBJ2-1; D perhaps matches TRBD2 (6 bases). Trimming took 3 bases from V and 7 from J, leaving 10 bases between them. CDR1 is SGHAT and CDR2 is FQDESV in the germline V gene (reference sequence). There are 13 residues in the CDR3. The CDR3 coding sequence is TGTGCCAGCAGCTTGGGGAGCGGGAATGAGCAGTTCTTC. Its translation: CASSLGSGNEQFF.

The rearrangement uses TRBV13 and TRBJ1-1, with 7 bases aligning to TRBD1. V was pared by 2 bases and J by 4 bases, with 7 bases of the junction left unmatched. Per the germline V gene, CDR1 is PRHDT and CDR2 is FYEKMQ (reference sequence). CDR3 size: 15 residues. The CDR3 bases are TGTGCCAGCAGCTTATACAGGGGTAGCGGCACTGAAGCTTTCTTT. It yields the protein CASSLYRGSGTEAFF.

CDR3: CASSVVGDEQYF. Here the CDR3 DNA reads TGTGCCAGCAGCGTCGTGGGCGACGAGCAGTACTTC. The rearrangement links TRBV25-1 to TRBJ2-7; no definite D call. Per the germline V gene, CDR1 is MGHDK and CDR2 is SYGVNS. Trimming removed 6 bases at V and 5 bases at J, with 11 bases between. The CDR3 covers 12 residues.

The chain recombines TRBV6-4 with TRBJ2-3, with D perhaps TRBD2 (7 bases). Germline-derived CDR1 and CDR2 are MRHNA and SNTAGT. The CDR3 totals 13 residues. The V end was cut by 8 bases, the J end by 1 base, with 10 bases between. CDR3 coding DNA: TGTGCCAGCCGGGGGGCGGGCACAGATACGCAGTATTTT. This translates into CASRGAGTDTQYF.

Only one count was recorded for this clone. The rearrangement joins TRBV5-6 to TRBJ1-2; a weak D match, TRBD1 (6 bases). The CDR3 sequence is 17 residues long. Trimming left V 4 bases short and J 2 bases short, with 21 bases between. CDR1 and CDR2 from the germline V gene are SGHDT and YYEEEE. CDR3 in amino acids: CASSPSWGPEYNYGYTF. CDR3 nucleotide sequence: TGTGCCAGCAGCCCCTCGTGGGGGCCTGAATACAACTATGGCTACACCTTC.

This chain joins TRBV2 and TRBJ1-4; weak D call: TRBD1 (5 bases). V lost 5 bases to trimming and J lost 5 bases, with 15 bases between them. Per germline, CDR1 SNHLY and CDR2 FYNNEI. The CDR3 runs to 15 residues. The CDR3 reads CASSPSQGYNEKLFF. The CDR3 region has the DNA TGTGCCAGCAGTCCCTCCCAGGGATACAATGAAAAACTGTTTTTT. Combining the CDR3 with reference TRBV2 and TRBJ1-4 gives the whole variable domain EPEVTQTPSHQVTQMGQEVILRCVPISNHLYFYWYRQILGQKVEFLVSFYNNEISEKSEIFDDQFSVERPDGSNFTLKIRSTKLEDSAMYFCASSPSQGYNEKLFFGSGTQLSVL.

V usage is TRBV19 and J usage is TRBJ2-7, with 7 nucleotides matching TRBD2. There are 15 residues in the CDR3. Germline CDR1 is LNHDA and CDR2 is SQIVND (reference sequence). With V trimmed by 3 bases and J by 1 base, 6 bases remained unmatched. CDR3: CASSITAGVSYEQYF. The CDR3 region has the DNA TGTGCCAGTAGTATTACGGCGGGGGTTTCCTACGAGCAGTACTTC.

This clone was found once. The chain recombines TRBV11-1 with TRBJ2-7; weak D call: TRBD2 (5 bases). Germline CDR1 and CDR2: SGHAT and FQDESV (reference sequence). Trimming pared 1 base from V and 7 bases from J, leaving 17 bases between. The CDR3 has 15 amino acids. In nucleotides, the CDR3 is TGTGCCAGCAGCTTAGGAGGATTCGGGGAGAAAGAGCAGTACTTC. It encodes CASSLGGFGEKEQYF.

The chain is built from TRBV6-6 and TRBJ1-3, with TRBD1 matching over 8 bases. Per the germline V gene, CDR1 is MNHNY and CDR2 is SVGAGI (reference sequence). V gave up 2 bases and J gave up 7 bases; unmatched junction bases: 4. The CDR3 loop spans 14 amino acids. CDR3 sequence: CASSYRDRGNTIYF. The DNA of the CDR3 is TGTGCCAGCAGTTACCGTGACAGGGGTAACACCATATATTTT.

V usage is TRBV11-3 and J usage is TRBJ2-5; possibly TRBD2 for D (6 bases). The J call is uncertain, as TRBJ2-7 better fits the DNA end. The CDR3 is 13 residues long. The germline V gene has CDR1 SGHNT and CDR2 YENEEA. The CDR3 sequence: CASSLRGGDEQYF. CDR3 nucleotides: TGTGCCAGCAGCTTACGAGGCGGGGACGAGCAGTACTTC.

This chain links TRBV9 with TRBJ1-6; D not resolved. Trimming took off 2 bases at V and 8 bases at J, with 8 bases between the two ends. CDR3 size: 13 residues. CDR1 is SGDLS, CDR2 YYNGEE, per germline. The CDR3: CASSVGLDSPLHF. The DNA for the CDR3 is TGTGCCAGCAGCGTTGGCCTCGATTCACCCCTCCACTTT.

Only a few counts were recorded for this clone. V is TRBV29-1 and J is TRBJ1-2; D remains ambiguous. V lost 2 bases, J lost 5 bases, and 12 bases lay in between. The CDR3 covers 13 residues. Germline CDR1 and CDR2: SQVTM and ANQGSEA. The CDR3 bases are TGCAGCGTTGAAATGATAGCGGGGTATGGCTACACCTTC. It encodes CSVEMIAGYGYTF.

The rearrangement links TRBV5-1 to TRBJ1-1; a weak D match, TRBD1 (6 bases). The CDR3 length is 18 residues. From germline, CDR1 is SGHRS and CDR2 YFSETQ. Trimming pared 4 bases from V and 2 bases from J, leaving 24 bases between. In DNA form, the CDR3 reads TGCGCCAGCAGCGAGGGGCGGATGGTTCAGGGGCGAAACACTGAAGCTTTCTTT. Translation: CASSEGRMVQGRNTEAFF.

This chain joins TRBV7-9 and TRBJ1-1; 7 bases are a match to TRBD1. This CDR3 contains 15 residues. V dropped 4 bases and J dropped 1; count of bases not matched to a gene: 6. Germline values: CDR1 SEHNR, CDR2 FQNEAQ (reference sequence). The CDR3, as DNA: TGTGCCAGCAGCTCATTACAGGGGAGGAACACTGAAGCTTTCTTT. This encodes CASSSLQGRNTEAFF.

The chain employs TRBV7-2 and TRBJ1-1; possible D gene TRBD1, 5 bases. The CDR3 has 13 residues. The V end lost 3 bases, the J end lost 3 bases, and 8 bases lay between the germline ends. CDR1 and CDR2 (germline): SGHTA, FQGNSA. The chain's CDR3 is CASSFDSYTEAFF. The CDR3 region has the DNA TGTGCCAGCAGCTTCGACAGCTACACTGAAGCTTTCTTT.

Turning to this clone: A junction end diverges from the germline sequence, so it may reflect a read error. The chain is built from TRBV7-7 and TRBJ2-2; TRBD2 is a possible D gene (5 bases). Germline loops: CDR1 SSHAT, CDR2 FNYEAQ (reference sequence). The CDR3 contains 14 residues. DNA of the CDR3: TGTGCTAGCAGCCGGGATGTAGGCGGTGGGGAGCTGTTTTTT. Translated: CASSRDVGGGELFF.

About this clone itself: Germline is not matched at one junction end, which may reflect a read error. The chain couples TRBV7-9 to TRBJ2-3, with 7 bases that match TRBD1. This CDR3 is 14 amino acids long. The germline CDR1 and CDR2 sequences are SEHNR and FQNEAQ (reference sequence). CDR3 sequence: CASSLDSGTDAVHF. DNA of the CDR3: TGTGCCAGCAGCTTAGACTCCGGGACAGATGCAGTACATTTT.

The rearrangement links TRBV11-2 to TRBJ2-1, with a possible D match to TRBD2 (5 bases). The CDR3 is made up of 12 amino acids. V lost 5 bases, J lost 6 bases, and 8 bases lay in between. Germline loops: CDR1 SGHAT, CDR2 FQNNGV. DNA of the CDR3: TGTGCCAGCAGCCTTACTAGCAATGAGCAGTTCTTC. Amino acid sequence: CASSLTSNEQFF.

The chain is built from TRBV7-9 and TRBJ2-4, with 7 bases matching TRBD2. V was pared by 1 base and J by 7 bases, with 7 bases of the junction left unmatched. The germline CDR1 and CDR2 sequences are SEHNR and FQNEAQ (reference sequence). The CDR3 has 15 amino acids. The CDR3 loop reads CASSLDLRGINIQYF. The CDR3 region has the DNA TGTGCCAGCAGCTTAGATTTGCGGGGGATCAACATTCAGTACTTC.

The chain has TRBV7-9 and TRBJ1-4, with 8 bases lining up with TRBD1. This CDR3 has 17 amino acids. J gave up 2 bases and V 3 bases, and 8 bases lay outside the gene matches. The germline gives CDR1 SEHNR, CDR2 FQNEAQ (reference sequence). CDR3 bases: TGTGCCAGCAGCTTGAACAGGGGGAGGACGACTAATGAAAAACTGTTTTTT. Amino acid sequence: CASSLNRGRTTNEKLFF.

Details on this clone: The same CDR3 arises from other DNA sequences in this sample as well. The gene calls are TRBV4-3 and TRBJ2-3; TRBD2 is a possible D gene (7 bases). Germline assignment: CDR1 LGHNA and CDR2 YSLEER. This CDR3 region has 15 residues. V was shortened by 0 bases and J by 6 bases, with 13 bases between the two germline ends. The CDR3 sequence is CASSQEGGDPDTQYF. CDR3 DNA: TGCGCCAGCAGCCAAGAAGGGGGGGATCCGGATACGCAGTATTTT.

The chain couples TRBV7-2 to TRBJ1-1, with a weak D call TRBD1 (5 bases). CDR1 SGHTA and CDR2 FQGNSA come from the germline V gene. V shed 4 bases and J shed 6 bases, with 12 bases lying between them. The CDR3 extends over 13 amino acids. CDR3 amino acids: CASSSGGYPEAFF. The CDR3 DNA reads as TGTGCCAGCAGCTCCGGGGGGTACCCTGAAGCTTTCTTT. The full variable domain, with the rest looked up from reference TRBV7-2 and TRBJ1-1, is GAGVSQSPSNKVTEKGKDVELRCDPISGHTALYWYRQSLGQGLEFLIYFQGNSAPDKSGLPSDRFSAERTGGSVSTLTIQRTQQEDSAVYLCASSSGGYPEAFFGQGTRLTVV.

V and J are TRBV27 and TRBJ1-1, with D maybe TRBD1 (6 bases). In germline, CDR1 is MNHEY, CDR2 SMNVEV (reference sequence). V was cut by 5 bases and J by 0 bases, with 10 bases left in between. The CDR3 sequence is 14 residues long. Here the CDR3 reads CASSPGVMNTEAFF. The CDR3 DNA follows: TGTGCCAGCAGTCCAGGGGTAATGAACACTGAAGCTTTCTTT.

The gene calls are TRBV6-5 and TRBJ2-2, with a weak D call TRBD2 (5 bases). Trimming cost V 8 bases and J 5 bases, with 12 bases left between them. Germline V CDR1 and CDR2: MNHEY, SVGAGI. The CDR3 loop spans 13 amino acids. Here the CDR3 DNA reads TGTGCCAGCGAGGGTTCCATGACCGGGGAGCTGTTTTTT. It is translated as CASEGSMTGELFF.

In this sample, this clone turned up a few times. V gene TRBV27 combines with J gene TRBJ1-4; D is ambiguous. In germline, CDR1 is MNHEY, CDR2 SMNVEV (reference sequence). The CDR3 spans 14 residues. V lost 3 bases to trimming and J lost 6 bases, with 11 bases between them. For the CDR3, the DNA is TGTGCCAGCAGTTTTTCAACCGGGGATGAAAAACTGTTTTTT. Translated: CASSFSTGDEKLFF.

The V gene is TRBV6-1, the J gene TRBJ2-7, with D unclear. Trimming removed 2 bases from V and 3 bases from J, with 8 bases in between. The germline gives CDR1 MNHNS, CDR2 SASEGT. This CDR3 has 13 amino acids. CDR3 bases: TGTGCCAGCAGTGAACTTACGGGCTACGAGCAGTACTTC. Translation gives CASSELTGYEQYF.

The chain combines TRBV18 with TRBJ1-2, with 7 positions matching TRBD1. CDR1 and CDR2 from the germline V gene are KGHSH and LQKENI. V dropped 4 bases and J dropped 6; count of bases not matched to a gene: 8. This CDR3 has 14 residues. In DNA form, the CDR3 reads TGTGCCAGCTCACTAGGGGCAGGGGGAGATGGCTACACCTTC. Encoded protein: CASSLGAGGDGYTF.

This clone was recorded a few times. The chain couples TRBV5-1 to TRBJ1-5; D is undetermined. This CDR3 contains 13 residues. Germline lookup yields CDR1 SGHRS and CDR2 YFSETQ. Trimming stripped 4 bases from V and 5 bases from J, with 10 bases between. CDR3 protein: CASSVSPYQPQHF. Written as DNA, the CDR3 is TGCGCCAGCAGCGTCAGTCCCTATCAGCCCCAGCATTTT.

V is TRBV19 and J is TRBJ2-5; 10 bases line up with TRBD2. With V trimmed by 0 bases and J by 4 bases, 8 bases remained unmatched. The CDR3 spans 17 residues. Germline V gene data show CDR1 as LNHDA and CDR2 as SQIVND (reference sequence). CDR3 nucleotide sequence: TGTGCCAGTAGTATAGACGGAGCGGGGGGGCCTAGAGAGACCCAGTACTTC. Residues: CASSIDGAGGPRETQYF.

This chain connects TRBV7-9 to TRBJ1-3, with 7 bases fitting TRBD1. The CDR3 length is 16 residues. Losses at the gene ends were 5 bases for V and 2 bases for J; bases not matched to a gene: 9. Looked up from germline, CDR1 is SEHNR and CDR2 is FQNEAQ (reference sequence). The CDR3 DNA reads TGTGCCAGCAGCCGAGGACAGGTTCGCGCTGGAAACACCATATATTTT. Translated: CASSRGQVRAGNTIYF.

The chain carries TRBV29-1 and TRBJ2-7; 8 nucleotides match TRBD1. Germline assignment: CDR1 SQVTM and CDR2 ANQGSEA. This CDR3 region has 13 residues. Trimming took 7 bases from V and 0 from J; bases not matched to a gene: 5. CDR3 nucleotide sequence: TGCAGCGCCGAGGGACAGGCCTCCTACGAGCAGTACTTC. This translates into CSAEGQASYEQYF.

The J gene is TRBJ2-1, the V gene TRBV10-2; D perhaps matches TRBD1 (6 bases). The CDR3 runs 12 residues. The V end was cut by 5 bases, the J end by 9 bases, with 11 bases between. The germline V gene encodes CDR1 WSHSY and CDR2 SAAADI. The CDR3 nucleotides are TGCGCCAGCAGTCCAGGGGATACTGAGCAGTTCTTC. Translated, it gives CASSPGDTEQFF.